These 5 T cell receptor beta chains were all obtained from the same sample, sequenced in a study of T cells in localized non-small cell lung cancer. The protocol was immunoSEQ multiplex PCR, while the TCRdb copy is restricted to in-frame clones and leaves out a portion. The data show about 30,000 clones, roughly 87% seen once. The source material was peripheral blood, sampled before any cancer treatment. The receptors shown here come from a woman aged 40-70 years with stage I lung adenocarcinoma.

The V and J genes are TRBV4-2 and TRBJ1-3; D is unclear. The CDR3 is 13 residues long. V shed 3 bases and J shed 2 bases, with 5 bases lying between them. Germline V lookup: CDR1 LGHNA, CDR2 YNFKEQ. CDR3 loop: CASSHDAGNTIYF. The CDR3 DNA reads as TGTGCCAGCAGCCATGATGCTGGAAACACCATATATTTT.

This chain uses TRBV18 with TRBJ2-7, with D possibly TRBD1 on 6 matching bases. Germline CDR1 reads KGHSH; CDR2 reads LQKENI. V was clipped by 5 bases and J by 3 bases, with 11 bases between them. The CDR3 has 13 amino acids. In DNA form, the CDR3 reads TGTGCCAGCTCATCAGGACAGTACTACGAGCAGTACTTC. Its protein product is CASSSGQYYEQYF. Combining the CDR3 with reference TRBV18 and TRBJ2-7 gives the whole variable domain NAGVMQNPRHLVRRRGQEARLRCSPMKGHSHVYWYRQLPEEGLKFMVYLQKENIIDESGMPKERFSAEFPKEGPSILRIQQVVRGDSAAYFCASSSGQYYEQYFGPGTRLTVT.

This chain uses TRBV4-3 with TRBJ2-7; no clear D. The CDR3 covers 15 residues. Germline CDR1 LGHNA, CDR2 YSLEER. V was cut by 1 base and J by 5 bases, with 15 bases left in between. Written as DNA, the CDR3 is TGCGCCAGCAGCCAAGCAGACACCGCCGTGGACGAGCAGTACTTC. Protein: CASSQADTAVDEQYF.

The chain combines TRBV19 with TRBJ1-1, with a weak D call TRBD1 (6 bases). Germline-derived CDR1 and CDR2 are LNHDA and SQIVND (reference sequence). Trimming cost V 7 bases and J 3 bases, with 21 bases left between them. The CDR3 has 16 amino acids. Written as DNA, the CDR3 is TGTGCCAGTACCCCCGGGGGGGGGCGAGGGCACACTGAAGCTTTCTTT. This translates into CASTPGGGRGHTEAFF.

The rearrangement uses TRBV7-2 and TRBJ2-7; D perhaps matches TRBD1 (5 bases). Trimming left V 5 bases short and J 5 bases short, with 13 bases between. Germline lookup yields CDR1 SGHTA and CDR2 FQGNSA. The CDR3 is made up of 13 amino acids. The CDR3 region has the DNA TGTGCCAGCAGCCCCCAGGGTATCCACGAGCAGTACTTC. It specifies CASSPQGIHEQYF.